This T cell receptor (beta chain) was sequenced during a study of T cell responses to AZD1222 COVID-19 vaccine. About this clone: What it recognizes is unknown.

Regarding the study as a whole: Clonal diversity may have been underestimated, and the donors were mostly white British, with more females than males. The peak T cell response came first, and repertoires were sampled only after it. Spike-specific TCR breadth and depth grew following two AZD1222 doses.

Trimming removed 4 bases from V and 4 bases from J, with 10 bases in between. This CDR3 has 13 amino acids. The germline gives CDR1 MNHEY, CDR2 SVGAGI. TCRdb's table, derived via immunoSEQ multiplex PCR, lists solely in-frame clones and lacks some. In the table there are about 260,000 clones, approximately 93% of which are singletons. The source is an adult in good health. The starting material was peripheral blood, obtained on day 0 of AZD1222 vaccination. This chain joins TRBV6-5 and TRBJ1-2; possibly TRBD1 for D (5 bases). The DNA for the CDR3 is TGTGCCAGCAGTTCCCCCAGGGCCTATGGCTACACCTTC. Translated: CASSSPRAYGYTF.